This T cell receptor beta chain derives from a study of metastatic and nonmetastatic thyroid tumors. Across the study: Across blood and tumor or nodule tissue, repertoires from malignant and benign thyroid patients were compared with one another.

All patients were untreated before thyroid surgery. MiXCR was used by TCRdb to re-call the PCR reads. The sample has about 38,000 clones; roughly 25% are singletons. Trimming removed 2 bases from V and 5 bases from J; junction bases left unmatched: 4. CDR1 and CDR2 (germline): SGHTA, FQGTGA. The CDR3 has 15 residues. The J gene is TRBJ2-1, the V gene TRBV7-3, with 9 bases matching TRBD1. The sample consisted of blood. The clonotype comes from a female donor with papillary thyroid cancer or a benign thyroid nodule (not recorded which). Some clones in this sample may be carry-over from other donors' samples. The CDR3 region is CASSLRQGVNNEQFF. The CDR3 DNA reads TGTGCCAGCAGCTTACGACAGGGGGTCAACAATGAGCAGTTCTTC.